This record covers a single T cell receptor beta chain. This sample is drawn from a study of blood T cell repertoires in COVID-19. V was clipped by 3 bases and J by 6 bases; unmatched bases: 9. The CDR3 covers 16 residues. CDR1 and CDR2 from the germline V gene are KGHSH and LQKENI. Profiled with immunoSEQ multiplex PCR; TCRdb holds only in-frame clones, not every one. The table has 200,000 to 300,000 clones, around 80% seen once. This receptor was obtained from a man in his sixties with acute or convalescent COVID-19. The specimen sequenced was peripheral blood. The chain carries TRBV18 and TRBJ2-7, with 12 bases fitting TRBD2. CDR3 DNA sequence: TGTGCCAGCTCACCGACTCCTAGCGGGAGGGCCCTCGAGCAGTACTTC. Protein sequence: CASSPTPSGRALEQYF. Full variable domain (remainder filled in from reference TRBV18 and TRBJ2-7): NAGVMQNPRHLVRRRGQEARLRCSPMKGHSHVYWYRQLPEEGLKFMVYLQKENIIDESGMPKERFSAEFPKEGPSILRIQQVVRGDSAAYFCASSPTPSGRALEQYFGPGTRLTVT.